Listed below are T cell receptor beta chains from one sample, sequenced in a study of circulating and synovial CD4+ cells in juvenile arthritis. Data came from immunoSEQ multiplex PCR; TCRdb stores just in-frame clones and leaves some out. The sample holds 34,000 or so clones, over 85% seen once. Sequencing was done on a sample of CD4+ T cells from blood. These receptors came from a human donor with juvenile idiopathic arthritis. Each CDR3 is given with its conserved first and last residue. The D gene is left open where the match is weak. Not every row has a clone size; where given, it reads once, few, many or a size class.

j_call clone_size v_call d_call cdr3_length cdr3_aa cdr3_nt
TRBJ2-5 - TRBV7-2 - 13 CASSRRGGETQYF TGTGCCAGCAGCAGGAGGGGTGGGGAGACCCAGTACTTC
TRBJ1-4 - TRBV21-1 - 15 CASSTRQQVNEKLFF TGTGCCAGCAGCACCCGACAGCAAGTCAATGAAAAACTGTTTTTT
TRBJ1-4 - TRBV9 - 15 CASSPGSLGNEKLFF TGTGCCAGCAGCCCGGGATCCCTGGGCAATGAAAAACTGTTTTTT
TRBJ1-6 - TRBV2 TRBD1 16 CASTYFRDRYNSPLHF TGTGCCAGCACCTACTTCCGGGACAGATATAATTCCCCCCTCCACTTT
TRBJ2-2 - TRBV7-2 TRBD2 15 CASSSGLAGGGELFF TGTGCCAGCAGCTCGGGACTAGCGGGGGGCGGGGAGCTGTTTTTT
TRBJ2-2 - TRBV7-2 TRBD2 15 CASRLAAANTGELFF TGTGCCAGCAGGCTAGCGGCCGCGAACACCGGGGAGCTGTTTTTT
TRBJ2-1 - TRBV18 TRBD1 14 CASSPWTGDNEQFF TGTGCCAGCTCACCATGGACAGGGGACAATGAGCAGTTCTTC
TRBJ2-2 - TRBV7-2 TRBD2 13 CASSPGLAGELFF TGTGCCAGCAGCCCGGGACTAGCGGGGGAGCTGTTTTTT
TRBJ2-5 few TRBV4-3 - 14 CASSQATVQETQYF TGCGCCAGCAGCCAAGCCACAGTACAAGAGACCCAGTACTTC
TRBJ2-1 - TRBV6-4 - 14 CASSGQGPAGEQFF TGTGCCAGCAGTGGGCAAGGACCTGCGGGTGAGCAGTTCTTC
TRBJ1-6 - TRBV19 TRBD1 14 CASARDSGISPLHF TGTGCCAGTGCCCGGGACAGTGGGATTTCACCCCTCCACTTT
TRBJ2-7 - TRBV7-2 TRBD1 12 CASSADRGPRDF TGTGCCAGCAGCGCGGACAGGGGACCTAGAGACTTC
TRBJ1-2 - TRBV6-5 - 14 CASSHDIANYGYTF TGTGCCAGCAGTCACGACATAGCTAACTATGGCTACACCTTC
TRBJ2-2 - TRBV7-7 - 13 CASSLQGSGELFF TGTGCTAGCAGCCTCCAGGGGTCCGGGGAGCTGTTTTTT
TRBJ1-4 few TRBV10-3 TRBD1 14 CAISPGQGEEKLFF TGTGCCATCAGCCCCGGACAGGGAGAAGAAAAACTGTTTTTT
TRBJ2-7 once TRBV9 - 14 CASSTQTGDYEQYF TGTGCCAGCAGCACACAGACAGGAGATTACGAGCAGTACTTC
TRBJ2-3 - TRBV6-1 TRBD1 14 CASRWRDRGDTQYF TGTGCCAGCAGATGGAGGGACAGGGGGGATACGCAGTATTTT
TRBJ2-1 - TRBV5-4 TRBD2 15 CASSWGGGGGNEQFF TGTGCCAGCAGCTGGGGAGGCGGGGGGGGCAATGAGCAGTTCTTC
TRBJ2-1 - TRBV6-1 - 13 CASTASGYNEQFF TGTGCCAGCACAGCATCAGGCTACAATGAGCAGTTCTTC
TRBJ2-3 - TRBV4-2 TRBD2 17 CASSQVLQRGSTDTQYF TGTGCCAGCAGCCAAGTTCTCCAGCGGGGGTCCACAGATACGCAGTATTTT
TRBJ1-1 once TRBV5-1 - 13 CASSMLSDTEAFF TGCGCCAGCAGCATGCTGTCGGACACTGAAGCTTTCTTT
TRBJ2-3 - TRBV30 - 12 CAWGGSVDTQYF TGTGCCTGGGGTGGGAGCGTAGATACGCAGTATTTT
TRBJ2-7 once TRBV6-1 TRBD2 15 CASSEGLAGIYEQYF TGTGCCAGCAGTGAAGGACTAGCGGGCATCTACGAGCAGTACTTC